This TCR beta chain was recovered during a study of tumor-infiltrating lymphocytes in oesophageal squamous cell carcinoma. The CDR3 extends over 14 amino acids. V dropped 6 bases and J dropped 7; count of bases not matched to a gene: 11. Germline V gene sequence: CDR1 SGHTA, CDR2 FQGTGA. This clonotype was counted a few times. TCRdb reprocessed the reads via MiXCR and lists one record per CDR3 protein. The repertoire holds 11,000 or so distinct CDR3 sequences, with 58% as singletons. The receptor was derived from a female donor with esophageal squamous cell carcinoma. V gene TRBV7-3 combines with J gene TRBJ2-7; 8 nucleotides agree with TRBD2. The source material was blood. CDR3 coding DNA: TGTGCCAGCAGACCCAGCGGGGGCTACAATGAGCAGTACTTC. It translates to CASRPSGGYNEQYF. The whole variable domain, filled in from reference TRBV7-3 and TRBJ2-7, reads GAGVSQTPSNKVTEKGKYVELRCDPISGHTALYWYRQSLGQGPEFLIYFQGTGAADDSGLPNDRFFAVRPEGSVSTLKIQRTERGDSAVYLCASRPSGGYNEQYFGPGTRLTVT.